This is a list of T cell receptor beta chains from one sample in a study of blood T cell repertoires in COVID-19. Clones were sequenced by immunoSEQ multiplex PCR, and TCRdb holds only the in-frame ones, with some missing. The data hold 39,000 or so clones, with 65% to 85% observed a single time. The sequenced material came from peripheral blood. The receptors originated from a middle-aged man with active or convalescent COVID-19. The CDR3 runs from the conserved cysteine through the conserved F or W. A D gene is named only where the DNA matches it firmly. Clone size is given for some rows only: seen once, a few or many times, or a class if the clone is expanded.

J gene | D gene | V gene | clone size | CDR3 protein | CDR3 DNA
TRBJ2-2 | TRBD2 | TRBV25-1 | once | CASSESGGLAGSGELFF | TGTGCCAGCAGTGAATCGGGGGGACTAGCGGGGTCCGGGGAGCTGTTTTTT
TRBJ1-2 | NA | TRBV4-2 | NA | CASSQEALNYGYTF | TGTGCCAGCAGCCAAGAGGCCCTCAACTATGGCTACACCTTC
TRBJ1-2 | TRBD1 | TRBV9 | NA | CASSPGQGDGYTF | TGTGCCAGCAGCCCTGGACAGGGAGATGGCTACACCTTC
TRBJ1-2 | NA | TRBV7-9 | NA | CASSLKGVGYTF | TGTGCCAGCAGCTTAAAGGGGGTAGGCTACACCTTC
TRBJ1-3 | NA | TRBV5-4 | NA | CASSPGTTDSGNTIYF | TGTGCCAGCAGCCCTGGGACAACCGACTCTGGAAACACCATATATTTT
TRBJ2-5 | TRBD2 | TRBV11-2 | NA | CASTGGILAGKETQYF | TGTGCCAGTACGGGAGGGATCCTAGCGGGAAAAGAGACCCAGTACTTC
TRBJ2-1 | TRBD2 | TRBV5-1 | NA | CASSLLAGVYNEQFF | TGCGCCAGCAGCCTTCTAGCGGGGGTCTACAATGAGCAGTTCTTC
TRBJ1-2 | NA | TRBV10-3 | NA | CAITGHNYGYTF | TGTGCCATCACAGGCCATAACTATGGCTACACCTTC
TRBJ2-1 | TRBD2 | TRBV20-1 | NA | CSASFAGAYNEQFF | TGCAGTGCTAGTTTTGCGGGAGCCTACAATGAGCAGTTCTTC
TRBJ1-6 | TRBD1 | TRBV11-1 | few | CASSFRDRWNSPLHF | TGTGCCAGCAGCTTCCGGGACAGATGGAATTCACCCCTCCACTTT
TRBJ1-2 | NA | TRBV6-2/TRBV6-3 | NA | CASSYEEDGYTF | TGTGCCAGCAGTTACGAGGAGGATGGCTACACCTTC
TRBJ2-3 | NA | TRBV5-1 | NA | CASRPGTTDTQYF | TGCGCCAGCAGGCCTGGGACTACAGATACGCAGTATTTT
TRBJ2-7 | NA | TRBV5-1 | NA | CASSWRDSYEQYF | TGCGCCAGCAGCTGGCGGGACTCCTACGAGCAGTACTTC
TRBJ1-6 | TRBD1 | TRBV4-1 | NA | CASSQGQGAFGINSPLHF | TGCGCCAGCAGCCAAGGACAGGGGGCCTTTGGTATTAATTCACCCCTCCACTTT
TRBJ1-1 | NA | TRBV19 | NA | CASTSAAVETEAFF | TGTGCCAGTACATCAGCCGCGGTGGAGACTGAAGCTTTCTTT
TRBJ2-2 | NA | TRBV30 | NA | CAWSPTPAGELFF | TGTGCCTGGAGCCCCACCCCAGCCGGGGAGCTGTTTTTT
TRBJ1-2 | TRBD1 | TRBV2 | NA | CASRTGAANYGYTF | TGTGCCAGCAGGACAGGGGCCGCTAACTATGGCTACACCTTC
TRBJ1-1 | TRBD1 | TRBV30 | NA | CATDRDLNTEAFF | TGTGCCACCGACAGGGACTTAAACACTGAAGCTTTCTTT
TRBJ2-7 | NA | TRBV11-2 | NA | CASSFAPGHSYEQYF | TGTGCCAGCAGCTTCGCTCCGGGACACTCCTACGAGCAGTACTTC
TRBJ2-1 | TRBD2 | TRBV11-2 | NA | CASSSAGVWNEQFF | TGTGCCAGCAGCTCAGCGGGAGTCTGGAATGAGCAGTTCTTC
TRBJ2-7 | TRBD2 | TRBV6-2/TRBV6-3 | NA | CASSRLAGGSYEQYF | TGTGCCAGCAGCCGACTAGCGGGAGGGAGCTACGAGCAGTACTTC
TRBJ2-1 | TRBD1 | TRBV3-1/TRBV3-2 | NA | CASSPTGGGYNEQFF | TGTGCCAGCAGCCCCACAGGGGGCGGATACAATGAGCAGTTCTTC
TRBJ2-5 | NA | TRBV12-1 | NA | CASSSQETQYF | TGTGCCAGCAGCTCTCAAGAGACCCAGTACTTC
TRBJ1-2 | NA | TRBV7-9 | NA | CASSPQGLGGYGYTF | TGTGCCAGCAGCCCCCAAGGTTTAGGAGGCTATGGCTACACCTTC
TRBJ2-1 | TRBD2 | TRBV18 | NA | CASSPRRGGNNEQFF | TGTGCCAGCTCACCACGGCGGGGGGGAAACAATGAGCAGTTCTTC
TRBJ2-2 | TRBD2 | TRBV7-2 | few | CASGGGRPKAGELFF | TGTGCCAGCGGGGGAGGGCGACCTAAAGCCGGGGAGCTGTTTTTT
TRBJ2-7 | TRBD2 | TRBV7-2 | NA | CASSLTLAGVEQYF | TGTGCCAGCAGCTTAACACTAGCGGGCGTCGAGCAGTACTTC
TRBJ2-7 | TRBD1 | TRBV11-2 | once | CASSLDTGTGPSYEQYF | TGTGCCAGCAGCTTGGATACCGGGACAGGGCCCTCGTACGAGCAGTACTTC
TRBJ1-1 | NA | TRBV9 | NA | CASSVNPGELRNTEAFF | TGTGCCAGCAGCGTAAACCCCGGGGAGTTGAGGAACACTGAAGCTTTCTTT
TRBJ1-2 | TRBD1 | TRBV2 | NA | CASKDGTVNYGYTF | TGTGCCAGCAAAGATGGGACAGTTAACTATGGCTACACCTTC
TRBJ1-2 | NA | TRBV5-1 | NA | CASSQDKYGYTF | TGCGCCAGCAGTCAGGATAAGTATGGCTACACCTTC
TRBJ1-3 | TRBD1 | TRBV29-1 | NA | CSASGQGLGNTIYF | TGCAGCGCCTCCGGACAGGGGCTTGGAAACACCATATATTTT
TRBJ2-5 | TRBD1 | TRBV11-3 | NA | CASSLGQGGGETQYF | TGTGCCAGCAGCCTTGGACAGGGTGGGGGAGAGACCCAGTACTTC